The TCR beta chain under discussion was sequenced for a study of cytomegalovirus exposure and HLA in healthy donors. It was with 60 Vbeta and 13 Jbeta primers that the PCR ran. Profiling relied on immunoSEQ multiplex PCR, and the TCRdb table lists in-frame clones only, not all of them. The data contain more than 50,000 clones, approximately 71% of them singletons. CDR3 length: 14 residues. Germline V CDR1 and CDR2: SGHTA, FQGNSA. Deletions cut 5 bases from V and 7 bases from J, with 17 bases between. This TCR was sampled from a man aged 35-49 years in good health and CMV-seropositive. The chain links TRBV7-2 to TRBJ1-2; D is unclear. The sequenced material came from PBMCs. The CDR3 nucleotides are TGTGCCAGCAGCCGGAGGGAGGGTGGAGGTGGCTACACCTTC. Encoded protein: CASSRREGGGGYTF.